The next 25 T cell receptor beta chains were all read from a single sample in a study of patients and donors after allogeneic stem cell transplantation. TCRdb processed the RT-PCR reads anew with MiXCR; each CDR3 protein has one entry. The data show some 880,000 distinct CDR3 sequences, roughly 18% seen once. Sequences were obtained from blood, either unsorted or a sorted T cell fraction (not recorded which). Source of these receptors: a human donor who was either an allogeneic HSCT recipient or a stem cell or donor lymphocyte infusion donor (not recorded which). It is not recorded whose cells these are; they may come from a transplant donor.

Many counts were recorded for this clonotype. The genes are TRBV12-3 or TRBV12-4 and TRBJ1-3; D is unresolved. V was cut by 3 bases and J by 0 bases, with 9 bases left in between. The CDR3 spans 15 residues. CDR3 residues: CASSLLASSGNTIYF. The CDR3 DNA reads TGTGCCAGCAGTTTGTTGGCGAGCTCTGGAAACACCATATATTTT.

This clonotype appeared many times. The chain links TRBV7-9 to TRBJ1-4, with 8 bases fitting TRBD1. The CDR3 covers 14 residues. Trimming cost V 5 bases and J 6 bases; bases outside gene matches: 5. CDR1 is SEHNR, CDR2 FQNEAQ, per germline (reference sequence). CDR3 region: CASSLGTGYEKLFF. The DNA for the CDR3 is TGTGCCAGCAGCCTCGGGACAGGTTATGAAAAACTGTTTTTT. Combining the CDR3 with reference TRBV7-9 and TRBJ1-4 gives the whole variable domain DTGVSQNPRHKITKRGQNVTFRCDPISEHNRLYWYRQTLGQGPEFLTYFQNEAQLEKSRLLSDRFSAERPKGSFSTLEIQRTEQGDSAMYLCASSLGTGYEKLFFGSGTQLSVL.

This rearrangement joins TRBV20-1 to TRBJ1-2; 9 bases are a match to TRBD1. Germline CDR1 reads DFQATT; CDR2 reads SNEGSKA (reference sequence). The CDR3 runs 13 residues. Germline trimming cut 6 bases from V and 3 bases from J; bases unmatched to any gene: 5. CDR3 nucleotide sequence: TGCAGTGCCGCAACAGGGGGCCACTATGGCTACACCTTC. Encoded protein: CSAATGGHYGYTF.

This clonotype came up a few times. J is TRBJ2-2 and V is TRBV9, with D maybe TRBD2 (7 bases). The length of the CDR3 is 14 residues. Trimming took off 3 bases at V and 7 bases at J, with 13 bases between the two ends. CDR1 is SGDLS, CDR2 YYNGEE, per germline. As DNA, the CDR3 is TGTGCCAGCAGCGCCGCGGGGGCGGACGGGGAGCTGTTTTTT. Protein product: CASSAAGADGELFF.

This clonotype was counted a few times. This chain connects TRBV12-3 or TRBV12-4 to TRBJ2-5, with a possible D match to TRBD1 (6 bases). The CDR3 sequence is 17 residues long. V gave up 3 bases and J gave up 3 bases, with 20 bases separating them. The chain's CDR3 is CASSLGSRQGPKETQYF. The DNA of the CDR3 is TGTGCCAGCAGTTTGGGGAGTAGGCAGGGGCCCAAAGAGACCCAGTACTTC.

J is TRBJ1-1 and V is TRBV5-5; TRBD1 matches 7 bases. CDR1 and CDR2 from the germline V gene are SGHKS and YYEKEE (reference sequence). CDR3 length: 14 amino acids. Trimming cost V 3 bases and J 1 base; bases outside gene matches: 3. The CDR3 sequence: CASSWGDRNTEAFF. For the CDR3, the DNA is TGTGCCAGCAGCTGGGGGGACAGGAACACTGAAGCTTTCTTT.

This clonotype was detected only a few times. The DNA for the CDR3 is TGTGCCAGCGGGAAGACAGTTTCGAACACTGAAGCTTTCTTT. It is translated as CASGKTVSNTEAFF. The rearrangement links TRBV9 to TRBJ1-1, with D maybe TRBD1 (5 bases). The CDR3 loop spans 14 amino acids. Germline values: CDR1 SGDLS, CDR2 YYNGEE. V lost 7 bases and J 1 base, leaving 14 bases between the germline ends.

This clonotype was detected only a few times. The chain recombines TRBV15 with TRBJ1-1; 8 bases align to TRBD1. Germline assignment: CDR1 LNHNV and CDR2 YYDKDF (reference sequence). Trimming took 4 bases from V and 1 from J; bases not matched to a gene: 2. CDR3 length: 14 residues. CDR3 region: CATSTDRGNTEAFF. CDR3 nucleotide sequence: TGTGCCACCAGCACAGACAGGGGGAACACTGAAGCTTTCTTT.

J is TRBJ1-1 and V is TRBV27; 7 positions match TRBD1. The J segment lost 9 bases and the V segment lost 7 bases, leaving 5 bases of the junction unmatched. Germline V gene sequence: CDR1 MNHEY, CDR2 SMNVEV (reference sequence). This CDR3 comprises 11 residues. The CDR3 here is CASIMDRKAFF. In nucleotides, the CDR3 is TGTGCCAGCATTATGGACAGGAAAGCTTTCTTT.

The chain uses TRBV14 and TRBJ2-7, with D hard to call. CDR1 and CDR2 from the germline V gene are SGHDN and FVKESK. Trimming pared 5 bases from V and 2 bases from J, leaving 10 bases between. The CDR3 runs to 13 residues. CDR3 nucleotide sequence: TGTGCCAGCAGCGCCCAAAGACCCTACGAGCAGTACTTC. Translated: CASSAQRPYEQYF.

The table lists this clonotype with a few counts. This rearrangement joins TRBV5-1 to TRBJ2-3, with TRBD2 matching over 10 bases. The junction had 9 bases not matched to a gene; V was cut back by 4 bases and J by 4 bases. Germline V gene data show CDR1 as SGHRS and CDR2 as YFSETQ. CDR3 size: 16 residues. CDR3 region: CASSHPSGGLPDTQYF. In DNA form, the CDR3 reads TGCGCCAGCAGCCATCCTAGCGGGGGACTTCCAGATACGCAGTATTTT.

This clonotype was observed at least ten times. The V and J genes are TRBV20-1 and TRBJ1-3, with D unclear. From germline, CDR1 is DFQATT and CDR2 SNEGSKA (reference sequence). Trimming took off 2 bases at V and 4 bases at J, with 12 bases between the two ends. The CDR3 length is 14 residues. In nucleotides, the CDR3 is TGCAGTGCTAGACACATGGCTTCGGGAAACACCATATATTTT. This sequence encodes CSARHMASGNTIYF.

The V gene is TRBV11-1, the J gene TRBJ1-6; D unresolved. Trimming shortened V by 5 bases and J by 2 bases, and 19 bases separated the two germline ends. Germline-derived CDR1 and CDR2 are SGHAT and FQDESV (reference sequence). This CDR3 comprises 18 residues. The CDR3 protein is CASSSSGRQVAYNSPLHF. The CDR3 DNA reads TGTGCCAGCAGCAGTAGTGGGCGGCAGGTCGCCTATAATTCACCCCTCCACTTT.

The chain uses TRBV12-3 or TRBV12-4 and TRBJ2-7, with D perhaps being TRBD1 or TRBD2 (6 bases each). The V and J ends lost 7 bases and 2 bases respectively, with 12 bases between them. The CDR3 extends over 13 amino acids. CDR3 nucleotide sequence: TGTGCCAGCATGGGGGGCAAAACCTACGAGCAGTACTTC. This gives the protein CASMGGKTYEQYF.

The rearrangement uses TRBV3-1 and TRBJ2-7, with D perhaps TRBD1 or TRBD2 (5 bases each). From germline, CDR1 is LGHDT and CDR2 YNNKEL (reference sequence). Trimming took 2 bases from V and 0 from J, leaving 14 bases between them. The CDR3 has 16 residues. The CDR3, as DNA: TGTGCCAGCAGCCAACTGCCGGGGCAGAGCTCCTACGAGCAGTACTTC. Translation gives CASSQLPGQSSYEQYF.

V gene TRBV11-1 combines with J gene TRBJ2-7, with 7 bases aligning to TRBD2. J gave up 3 bases and V 5 bases, and 10 bases lay outside the gene matches. The CDR3 consists of 15 residues. Germline assignment: CDR1 SGHAT and CDR2 FQDESV (reference sequence). This CDR3 reads CASSPRPGGSYEQYF. The CDR3, as DNA: TGTGCCAGCAGCCCCCGTCCGGGAGGCAGCTACGAGCAGTACTTC.

The chain links TRBV24-1 to TRBJ2-1; no reliable D call. The germline CDR1 and CDR2 sequences are KGHDR and SFDVKD. The CDR3 runs 14 residues. Trimming removed 1 base at V and 5 bases at J, with 8 bases between. CDR3 loop: CATSDFTQNNEQFF. In DNA form, the CDR3 reads TGTGCCACCAGTGATTTCACACAGAACAATGAGCAGTTCTTC.

This chain connects TRBV5-1 to TRBJ2-2; 8 nucleotides line up with TRBD1. The CDR3 covers 15 residues. CDR1 is SGHRS, CDR2 YFSETQ, per germline. Germline trimming cut 6 bases from V and 1 base from J; bases unmatched to any gene: 5. The CDR3 here is CASISDRGNTGELFF. Here the CDR3 DNA reads TGCGCCAGCATCAGTGACAGGGGGAACACCGGGGAGCTGTTTTTT.

The chain joins TRBV24-1 to TRBJ2-1; D perhaps matches TRBD2 (7 bases). The CDR3 has 14 amino acids. The germline V gene has CDR1 KGHDR and CDR2 SFDVKD. With 1 base removed from V and 6 bases from J, the gap between germline ends came to 9 bases. CDR3 DNA sequence: TGTGCCACCAGTGATTTAGGGGGGGCCAATGAGCAGTTCTTC. Its translation is CATSDLGGANEQFF.

This clonotype was seen a few times. The rearrangement joins TRBV6-1 to TRBJ1-2; 10 bases align to TRBD1. V shed 7 bases, J shed 6 bases, and the junction held 11 bases outside the gene matches. The V gene's germline CDR1 is MNHNS and CDR2 SASEGT. The CDR3 spans 15 residues. CDR3 amino acids: CASMGTGVKVDGYTF. In DNA, the CDR3 is TGTGCCAGCATGGGGACAGGGGTTAAAGTTGATGGCTACACCTTC.

This clonotype turned up a few times. V usage is TRBV5-1 and J usage is TRBJ2-7; possibly TRBD2 for D (6 bases). The ends were cut back, 4 bases at V and 0 bases at J, with 11 bases in the middle. CDR1 and CDR2 from the germline V gene are SGHRS and YFSETQ. CDR3 length equals 14 residues. CDR3 loop: CASSTTGLSYEQYF. For the CDR3, the DNA is TGCGCCAGCAGCACGACGGGACTCTCCTACGAGCAGTACTTC. The full variable domain, its missing parts supplied by reference TRBV5-1 and TRBJ2-7, is KAGVTQTPRYLIKTRGQQVTLSCSPISGHRSVSWYQQTPGQGLQFLFEYFSETQRNKGNFPGRFSGRQFSNSRSEMNVSTLELGDSALYLCASSTTGLSYEQYFGPGTRLTVT.

The chain links TRBV20-1 to TRBJ1-5, with no clear D. Trimming shortened V by 0 bases and J by 4 bases, and 10 bases separated the two germline ends. This CDR3 spans 14 amino acids. Per the germline V gene, CDR1 is DFQATT and CDR2 is SNEGSKA (reference sequence). CDR3: CSAREVGLNQPQHF. Here the CDR3 DNA reads TGCAGTGCTAGAGAAGTGGGTTTAAATCAGCCCCAGCATTTT.

V usage is TRBV7-2 and J usage is TRBJ2-5; 9 bases fit TRBD2. The J segment lost 1 base and the V segment lost 3 bases, leaving 6 bases of the junction unmatched. CDR3 length equals 16 residues. The V gene's germline CDR1 is SGHTA and CDR2 FQGNSA. CDR3 in amino acids: CASSLGTSGSQETQYF. CDR3 sequence (DNA): TGTGCCAGCAGCTTGGGAACTAGCGGGTCCCAAGAGACCCAGTACTTC.

As to this clonotype: The junction shows a germline mismatch at one end, possibly a read error. The chain is built from TRBV20-1 and TRBJ2-7; D might be TRBD2 (6 bases). The germline gives CDR1 DFQATT, CDR2 SNEGSKA (reference sequence). CDR3 length equals 13 residues. CDR3 loop: CSARGEEGLEQYF. CDR3 DNA: TGCAGTGCCAGAGGAGAGGAGGGTTTAGAGCAGTACTTC.

This chain uses TRBV19 with TRBJ2-1; D unresolved. V was cut by 4 bases and J by 15 bases, with 16 bases left in between. Germline V gene lookup returns CDR1 LNHDA and CDR2 SQIVND (reference sequence). CDR3 length equals 12 residues. DNA of the CDR3: TGTGCCAGTAGTAATCGGACCCCTCAGGTGTTCTTC. Translation gives CASSNRTPQVFF.